This T cell receptor beta chain stems from a study of blood T cell repertoires in COVID-19. The V gene's germline CDR1 is LNHNV and CDR2 YYDKDF (reference sequence). J lost 6 bases, V lost 1 base, and 3 bases had no gene match. The CDR3 has 15 residues. Regarding this clone: In the same sample, other DNA sequences code for this CDR3.

Sequencing used immunoSEQ multiplex PCR; TCRdb keeps in-frame clones, though not all of them. The sample carries around 450,000 clones, around 90% recorded once. The specimen sequenced was PBMCs or T cells enriched from blood (not recorded which). The chain links TRBV15 to TRBJ1-5; 10 nucleotides agree with TRBD1. This TCR was sampled from a man in his late teens or twenties who had recovered from COVID-19. The CDR3 DNA is TGTGCCACCAGCAGAGGACAGGGGGCAAGTCAGCCCCAGCATTTT. Its protein is CATSRGQGASQPQHF.